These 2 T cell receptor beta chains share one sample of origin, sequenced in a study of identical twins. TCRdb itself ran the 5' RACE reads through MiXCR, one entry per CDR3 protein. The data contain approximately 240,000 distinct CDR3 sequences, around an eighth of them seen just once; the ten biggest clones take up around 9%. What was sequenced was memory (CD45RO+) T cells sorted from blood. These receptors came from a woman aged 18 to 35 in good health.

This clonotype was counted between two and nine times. The CDR3, as DNA: TGTGCCAGCAGCGTAGCTAGATGGGGGGAAGCCACAGATACGCAGTATTTT. This translates into CASSVARWGEATDTQYF. The chain joins TRBV9 to TRBJ2-3; possibly TRBD2 for D (6 bases). Germline CDR1 reads SGDLS; CDR2 reads YYNGEE. The CDR3 length is 17 residues. The V end lost 0 bases, the J end lost 2 bases, and 16 bases lay between the germline ends. Drawing the rest from reference TRBV9 and TRBJ2-3, the complete variable domain is DSGVTQTPKHLITATGQRVTLRCSPRSGDLSVYWYQQSLDQGLQFLIQYYNGEERAKGNILERFSAQQFPDLHSELNLSSLELGDSALYFCASSVARWGEATDTQYFGPGTRLTVL.

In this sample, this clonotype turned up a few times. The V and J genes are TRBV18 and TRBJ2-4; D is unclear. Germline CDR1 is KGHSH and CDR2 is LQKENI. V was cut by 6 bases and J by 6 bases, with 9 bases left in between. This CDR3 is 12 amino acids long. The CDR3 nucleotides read TGTGCCAGCTCTTTGGACCTAAACATTCAGTACTTC. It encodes CASSLDLNIQYF. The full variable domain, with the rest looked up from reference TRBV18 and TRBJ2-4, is NAGVMQNPRHLVRRRGQEARLRCSPMKGHSHVYWYRQLPEEGLKFMVYLQKENIIDESGMPKERFSAEFPKEGPSILRIQQVVRGDSAAYFCASSLDLNIQYFGAGTRLSVL.